This T cell receptor beta chain was identified during a study of CD8 T cells in Susac syndrome. Study-level points and caveats: Acknowledgment was made by the study that its TCR sequencing and HLA analysis involved a relatively small number of individuals.

Concerning this clonotype itself: What it recognizes is unknown. A junction end diverges from the germline sequence, so it may reflect a read error.

Germline V gives CDR1 DFQATT, CDR2 SNEGSKA (reference sequence). The CDR3 is 9 residues long. After extraction with the RNeasy kit, roughly 0.5 to 1 ug of the RNA was reverse transcribed using random hexamers. MiXCR, run by TCRdb on the immunoSEQ multiplex PCR reads, gives a single entry per CDR3 protein. This table has 95,000 to 150,000 distinct CDR3 sequences, 96% appearing once. The sequence derives from a human donor with Susac syndrome. The chain is built from TRBV20-1 and TRBJ1-1; D is undetermined. Sample: CD4+ T cells from PBMCs. CDR3 sequence (DNA): TGCAGTGCTAGAGTGTGGGCCCCCTTT. Its protein product is CSARVWAPF.